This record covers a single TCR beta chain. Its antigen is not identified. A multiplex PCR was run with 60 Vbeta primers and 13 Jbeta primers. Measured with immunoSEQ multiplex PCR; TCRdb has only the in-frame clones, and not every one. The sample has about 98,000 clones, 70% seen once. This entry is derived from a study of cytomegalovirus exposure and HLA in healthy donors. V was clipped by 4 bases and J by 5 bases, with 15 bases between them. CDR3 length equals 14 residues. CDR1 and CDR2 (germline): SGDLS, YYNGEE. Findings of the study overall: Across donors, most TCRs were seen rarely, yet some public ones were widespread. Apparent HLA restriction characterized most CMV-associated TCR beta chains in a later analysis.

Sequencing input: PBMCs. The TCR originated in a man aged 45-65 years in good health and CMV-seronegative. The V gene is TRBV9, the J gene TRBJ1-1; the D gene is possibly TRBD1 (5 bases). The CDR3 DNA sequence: TGTGCCAGCAGCCCTCTTGTCAGGGTTACTGAAGCTTTCTTT. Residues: CASSPLVRVTEAFF.